The 27 T cell receptor beta chains given below trace back to one sample, sequenced in a study of blood T cell repertoires in COVID-19. The table came from immunoSEQ multiplex PCR; TCRdb's copy has only in-frame clones and leaves some out. Of about 160,000 clones in the sample, 79% were seen once. Material: peripheral blood. The receptors shown here come from a woman aged 60-70 years with COVID-19, enrolled during active disease.

The chain couples TRBV11-2 to TRBJ2-7; D possibly corresponds to TRBD2 (6 bases). Germline-derived CDR1 and CDR2 are SGHAT and FQNNGV. The ends were cut back, 5 bases at V and 2 bases at J, with 10 bases in the middle. The CDR3 is made up of 13 amino acids. The CDR3 sequence: CASSQGLPYEQYV. The CDR3 nucleotides read TGTGCCAGCAGCCAGGGACTTCCCTACGAGCAGTACGTC.

The V call is TRBV5-1, the J call TRBJ1-4, with TRBD1 matching 7 bases. With V trimmed by 0 bases and J by 0 bases, 17 bases remained unmatched. Germline V gives CDR1 SGHRS, CDR2 YFSETQ. The CDR3 runs to 21 residues. The CDR3 DNA is TGCGCCAGCAGCTTGGGCACCCCGTCCATGACAGGGTGGGCAACTAATGAAAAACTGTTTTTT. Translated, it gives CASSLGTPSMTGWATNEKLFF.

V gene TRBV5-4 combines with J gene TRBJ2-3, with D possibly TRBD2 on 7 matching bases. Germline CDR1 SGHNT, CDR2 YYREEE (reference sequence). The CDR3 loop spans 16 amino acids. V gave up 3 bases and J gave up 3 bases, with 17 bases separating them. The CDR3 nucleotides are TGTGCCAGCAGCTCGAATGGGGGAGGGGGAACAGATACGCAGTATTTT. This encodes CASSSNGGGGTDTQYF. The variable domain in full, with the rest retrieved from reference TRBV5-4 and TRBJ2-3, is ETGVTQSPTHLIKTRGQQVTLRCSSQSGHNTVSWYQQALGQGPQFIFQYYREEENGRGNFPPRFSGLQFPNYSSELNVNALELDDSALYLCASSSNGGGGTDTQYFGPGTRLTVL.

This clone was seen more than once but under ten times. The genes are TRBV5-1 and TRBJ2-5; 13 positions agree with TRBD2. Germline V lookup: CDR1 SGHRS, CDR2 YFSETQ. The CDR3 covers 16 residues. The junction had 4 bases not matched to a gene; V was cut back by 3 bases and J by 2 bases. This CDR3 reads CASSSGLAGAQETQYF. DNA for the CDR3: TGCGCCAGCAGCTCCGGACTAGCGGGGGCACAAGAGACCCAGTACTTC.

The chain couples TRBV18 to TRBJ2-2; no reliable D call. Germline CDR1 and CDR2: KGHSH and LQKENI. This CDR3 contains 15 residues. V was clipped by 1 base and J by 0 bases, with 6 bases between them. The CDR3 DNA reads as TGTGCCAGCTCACCACTACTTACGAACACCGGGGAGCTGTTTTTT. Amino acids: CASSPLLTNTGELFF.

The rearrangement joins TRBV5-1 to TRBJ2-2, with D unclear. CDR1 is SGHRS, CDR2 YFSETQ, per germline. The V gene lost 1 base and the J gene lost 5 bases, with 21 bases spanning the gap. There are 18 residues in the CDR3. CDR3 nucleotide sequence: TGCGCCAGCAGCTTGATTACGGTAGCCCCAATTCGGACCGGGGAGCTGTTTTTT. Amino acid sequence: CASSLITVAPIRTGELFF. Drawing the rest from reference TRBV5-1 and TRBJ2-2, the complete variable domain is KAGVTQTPRYLIKTRGQQVTLSCSPISGHRSVSWYQQTPGQGLQFLFEYFSETQRNKGNFPGRFSGRQFSNSRSEMNVSTLELGDSALYLCASSLITVAPIRTGELFFGEGSRLTVL.

The chain joins TRBV7-2 to TRBJ1-6; maybe TRBD1 (6 bases). V was cut by 1 base and J by 7 bases, with 14 bases left in between. The germline gives CDR1 SGHTA, CDR2 FQGNSA. This CDR3 region has 16 residues. In DNA, the CDR3 is TGTGCCAGCAGCTTAGGGGGGCCAGGTCTCAATTCACCCCTCCACTTT. Its translation: CASSLGGPGLNSPLHF. The full variable domain, in which reference TRBV7-2 and TRBJ1-6 provide the parts outside the CDR3, is GAGVSQSPSNKVTEKGKDVELRCDPISGHTALYWYRQSLGQGLEFLIYFQGNSAPDKSGLPSDRFSAERTGGSVSTLTIQRTQQEDSAVYLCASSLGGPGLNSPLHFGNGTRLTVT.

The chain combines TRBV4-2 with TRBJ2-7; 10 bases are a match to TRBD2. J lost 2 bases, V lost 3 bases, and 7 bases had no gene match. The germline CDR1 and CDR2 sequences are LGHNA and YNFKEQ. CDR3 length: 16 amino acids. The CDR3 sequence is CASSQPLAGVAYEQYF. CDR3 nucleotides: TGTGCCAGCAGCCAGCCTCTAGCGGGAGTCGCCTACGAGCAGTACTTC.

This clone was seen once. V and J are TRBV15 and TRBJ1-2; D possibly corresponds to TRBD1 (5 bases). The CDR3 runs 13 residues. Trimming cost V 2 bases and J 7 bases, with 11 bases left between them. Germline CDR1 LNHNV, CDR2 YYDKDF (reference sequence). The CDR3 nucleotides are TGTGCCACCAGCAGATTCAGGGACTCTGGCTACACCTTC. It specifies CATSRFRDSGYTF.

The chain links TRBV10-3 to TRBJ1-6; 9 nucleotides align to TRBD1. The germline CDR1 and CDR2 sequences are ENHRY and SYGVKD. The CDR3 has 13 amino acids. CDR3 sequence reads: CAHTGGWGSPLHF. For the CDR3, the DNA is TGTGCACACACAGGGGGCTGGGGTTCACCCCTCCACTTT.

V and J are TRBV19 and TRBJ2-3, with TRBD2 matching over 15 bases. The CDR3 has 17 amino acids. Per germline, CDR1 LNHDA and CDR2 SQIVND (reference sequence). The V and J ends lost 4 bases and 4 bases, in that order; junction bases with no gene match: 6. The CDR3 nucleotides read TGTGCCAGTAGTACCCCGGGACTAGCGGGAGGTGCAGATACGCAGTATTTT. Its translation is CASSTPGLAGGADTQYF.

The chain is built from TRBV6-1 and TRBJ1-2, with D possibly matching TRBD1 (5 bases). The germline V gene has CDR1 MNHNS and CDR2 SASEGT. Trimming cost V 2 bases and J 4 bases, with 14 bases left between them. The CDR3 runs to 15 residues. CDR3 loop: CASSESVGEGYGYTF. The CDR3 DNA sequence: TGTGCCAGCAGTGAAAGCGTAGGGGAGGGCTATGGCTACACCTTC.

The V and J genes are TRBV5-8 and TRBJ2-1; 7 bases are shared with TRBD2. The length of the CDR3 is 15 residues. Germline lookup yields CDR1 SGHTS and CDR2 YDEGEE. Trimming took 0 bases from V and 3 from J; bases not matched to a gene: 3. CDR3 DNA: TGTGCCAGCAGCTTGGGCGGGAGACGCTACAATGAGCAGTTCTTC. Translating gives CASSLGGRRYNEQFF.

This sequence joins TRBV7-2 and TRBJ1-5; 7 bases match TRBD1. CDR1 SGHTA and CDR2 FQGNSA come from the germline V gene. The CDR3 is 16 residues long. V was pared by 1 base and J by 1 base, with 4 bases of the junction left unmatched. CDR3 bases: TGTGCCAGCAGCTTAGGGCAGGGGGGAAGCAATCAGCCCCAGCATTTT. It codes for CASSLGQGGSNQPQHF.

The chain employs TRBV18 and TRBJ2-1, with TRBD2 matching 13 bases. Losses at the gene ends were 5 bases for V and 0 bases for J; bases not matched to a gene: 10. This CDR3 comprises 19 residues. Germline-derived CDR1 and CDR2 are KGHSH and LQKENI. The CDR3 loop is CASSFRTSGGRGSYNEQFF. In nucleotides, the CDR3 is TGTGCCAGCTCATTTAGGACTAGCGGGGGCCGAGGCTCCTACAATGAGCAGTTCTTC.

About this clone itself: Distinct nucleotide sequences in the sample also encode this CDR3. This sequence joins TRBV19 and TRBJ2-1; 8 bases are a match to TRBD1. The length of the CDR3 is 13 residues. With 8 bases clipped from V and 1 base from J, the junction kept 1 base outside the gene matches. Germline V gene data show CDR1 as LNHDA and CDR2 as SQIVND (reference sequence). The CDR3 DNA reads TGTGCCAGTGGACAGGGTTCCTACAATGAGCAGTTCTTC. This translates into CASGQGSYNEQFF.

This chain joins TRBV5-8 and TRBJ1-2; no clear D. V shed 2 bases and J shed 5 bases, with 10 bases lying between them. This CDR3 is 13 amino acids long. From germline, CDR1 is SGHTS and CDR2 YDEGEE. The CDR3 region is CASSFVRSYGYTF. The CDR3 region has the DNA TGTGCCAGCAGCTTCGTCAGATCGTATGGCTACACCTTC.

The gene calls are TRBV28 and TRBJ1-2; the D gene is possibly TRBD1 (5 bases). The CDR3 consists of 14 residues. From germline, CDR1 is MDHEN and CDR2 SYDVKM. V lost 8 bases, J lost 2 bases, and 15 bases lay in between. CDR3 sequence reads: CASFDSGLNYGYTF. Written as DNA, the CDR3 is TGTGCCAGCTTTGATTCGGGACTCAACTATGGCTACACCTTC.

The genes are TRBV30 and TRBJ2-7, with 9 positions matching TRBD1. V gave up 8 bases and J gave up 2 bases; unmatched junction bases: 7. Germline V gives CDR1 GTSNPN, CDR2 SVGIG (reference sequence). The CDR3 is 13 amino acids. The chain's CDR3 is CARGTGQPYEQYF. In nucleotides, the CDR3 is TGTGCCCGGGGGACAGGGCAACCCTACGAGCAGTACTTC. Supplemented by reference TRBV30 and TRBJ2-7, the full variable domain reads SQTIHQWPATLVQPVGSPLSLECTVEGTSNPNLYWYRQAAGRGLQLLFYSVGIGQISSEVPQNLSASRPQDRQFILSSKKLLLSDSGFYLCARGTGQPYEQYFGPGTRLTVT.

The chain employs TRBV6-5 and TRBJ2-7; 8 nucleotides match TRBD2. The CDR3 spans 14 residues. Trimming cost V 5 bases and J 5 bases; bases outside gene matches: 8. Germline V gene lookup returns CDR1 MNHEY and CDR2 SVGAGI. In nucleotides, the CDR3 is TGTGCCAGCAGTCTAGCGGGTCCCGAGGACGAGCAGTACGTC. Its protein product is CASSLAGPEDEQYV.

V gene TRBV5-1 combines with J gene TRBJ1-1; 8 bases are a match to TRBD1. This CDR3 has 14 residues. V dropped 5 bases and J dropped 5; count of bases not matched to a gene: 8. Germline lookup yields CDR1 SGHRS and CDR2 YFSETQ. This CDR3 is CASRPGQVGTEAFF. The CDR3 nucleotides read TGCGCCAGCAGACCGGGACAGGTGGGGACTGAAGCTTTCTTT.

This rearrangement joins TRBV5-6 to TRBJ2-3; TRBD2 might be the D (5 bases). The ends were cut back, 3 bases at V and 5 bases at J, with 13 bases in the middle. Germline CDR1 and CDR2: SGHDT and YYEEEE. The CDR3 has 14 amino acids. CDR3 loop: CASSSRTGQDTQYF. The CDR3 nucleotides read TGTGCCAGCAGCTCTCGGACTGGTCAAGATACGCAGTATTTT.

The chain is built from TRBV7-2 and TRBJ2-7, with 8 bases fitting TRBD2. There are 13 residues in the CDR3. With 5 bases clipped from V and 4 bases from J, the junction kept 4 bases outside the gene matches. Per the germline V gene, CDR1 is SGHTA and CDR2 is FQGNSA. The CDR3 loop is CASSVLAGYEQYF. In DNA form, the CDR3 reads TGTGCCAGCAGCGTCCTAGCGGGTTACGAGCAGTACTTC. The whole variable domain, remainder taken from reference TRBV7-2 and TRBJ2-7, is GAGVSQSPSNKVTEKGKDVELRCDPISGHTALYWYRQSLGQGLEFLIYFQGNSAPDKSGLPSDRFSAERTGGSVSTLTIQRTQQEDSAVYLCASSVLAGYEQYFGPGTRLTVT.

In its sample, this clone was seen a few times. The genes are TRBV4-2 and TRBJ1-2, with D perhaps TRBD1 (5 bases). Deletions cut 2 bases from V and 6 bases from J, with 19 bases between. The CDR3 is 16 residues long. Germline V gene lookup returns CDR1 LGHNA and CDR2 YNFKEQ. The CDR3 reads CASSQQVGANNHGYTF. The CDR3 DNA reads as TGTGCCAGCAGCCAACAGGTAGGGGCCAACAACCATGGCTACACCTTC.

V and J are TRBV20-1 and TRBJ2-7; the D gene is possibly TRBD1 (6 bases). Trimming stripped 3 bases from V and 5 bases from J, with 14 bases between. Germline loops: CDR1 DFQATT, CDR2 SNEGSKA (reference sequence). This CDR3 has 13 amino acids. CDR3 residues: CSASLPQGNEQYF. The CDR3 DNA reads as TGCAGTGCTAGTCTCCCCCAGGGGAACGAGCAGTACTTC.

The J gene is TRBJ2-3, the V gene TRBV19; 12 bases agree with TRBD2. The germline CDR1 and CDR2 sequences are LNHDA and SQIVND (reference sequence). V shed 10 bases and J 6 bases; nucleotides not matched to a gene: 5. This CDR3 comprises 13 residues. The CDR3: CANASGGEDTQYF. Here the CDR3 DNA reads TGTGCCAATGCTAGCGGGGGGGAGGATACGCAGTATTTT.

The chain couples TRBV9 to TRBJ2-7; TRBD1 agrees at 9 bases. Per germline, CDR1 SGDLS and CDR2 YYNGEE. The CDR3 consists of 15 residues. J lost 5 bases, V lost 0 bases, and 6 bases had no gene match. For the CDR3, the DNA is TGTGCCAGCAGCGTAGCCGGGACAGGGCGCGACGAGCAGTACTTC. The encoded protein is CASSVAGTGRDEQYF.